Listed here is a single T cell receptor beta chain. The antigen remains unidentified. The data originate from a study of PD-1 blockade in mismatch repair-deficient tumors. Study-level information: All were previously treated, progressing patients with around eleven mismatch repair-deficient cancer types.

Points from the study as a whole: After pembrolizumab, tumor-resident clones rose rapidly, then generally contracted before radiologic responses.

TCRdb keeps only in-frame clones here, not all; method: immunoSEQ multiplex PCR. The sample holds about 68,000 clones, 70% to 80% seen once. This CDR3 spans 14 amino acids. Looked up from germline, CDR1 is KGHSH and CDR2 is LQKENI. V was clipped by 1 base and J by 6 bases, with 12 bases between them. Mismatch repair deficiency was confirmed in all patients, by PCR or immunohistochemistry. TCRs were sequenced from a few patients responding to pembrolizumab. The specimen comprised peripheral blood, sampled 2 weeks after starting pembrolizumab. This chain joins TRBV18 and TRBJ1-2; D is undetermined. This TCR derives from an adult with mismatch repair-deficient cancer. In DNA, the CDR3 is TGTGCCAGCTCACCACGGGCAGACACTGATGGCTACACCTTC. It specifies CASSPRADTDGYTF.